A single sample gave rise to the 5 T cell receptor beta chains below, sequenced in a study of type 1 regulatory T cells. Their antigens remain unidentified. MiXCR, applied by TCRdb to the reads, yields one record per CDR3 protein. The sample consists of about 65,000 distinct CDR3 sequences, roughly 49% of them appearing once. What was sequenced was cultured non-Tr1 T cells, either the whole culture or a sorted T cell fraction (not recorded which). These receptors originate from a human donor in good health.

Notes on this clonotype: Compared with germline, one end of the junction differs, possibly owing to a read error. V is TRBV2 and J is TRBJ1-4, with TRBD1 matching 8 bases. Per germline, CDR1 SNHLY and CDR2 FYNNEI. The CDR3 runs to 11 residues. CDR3 bases: TGTGCCAGCAGTACTCTCCGGGACAGGTATTTT. It codes for CASSTLRDRYF.

This clonotype was counted a few times. The gene calls are TRBV4-2 and TRBJ2-4, with a tentative D call TRBD2 (6 bases). V lost 0 bases to trimming and J lost 10 bases, with 16 bases between them. This CDR3 contains 15 residues. The germline CDR1 and CDR2 sequences are LGHNA and YNFKEQ. For the CDR3, the DNA is TGTGCCAGCAGCCAAGATCTGGGACCGGAGGGGATTCAGTACTTC. Amino acid sequence: CASSQDLGPEGIQYF.

This clonotype showed up just once. The rearrangement joins TRBV9 to TRBJ2-3; D is ambiguous. CDR1 is SGDLS, CDR2 YYNGEE, per germline. There are 16 residues in the CDR3. V lost 0 bases and J lost 0, with 11 bases in between. CDR3 in amino acids: CASSVGALTSTDTQYF. CDR3 DNA sequence: TGTGCCAGCAGCGTAGGGGCCCTAACTAGCACAGATACGCAGTATTTT.

The chain carries TRBV7-9 and TRBJ1-5; D is undetermined. V lost 5 bases and J 6 bases, leaving 11 bases between the germline ends. CDR3 length: 13 amino acids. Germline CDR1 and CDR2: SEHNR and FQNEAQ (reference sequence). CDR3 amino acids: CASSPGISQPQHF. CDR3 bases: TGTGCCAGCAGCCCCGGGATCTCTCAGCCCCAGCATTTT.

The chain couples TRBV20-1 to TRBJ1-5, with TRBD1 matching 7 bases. Trimming at V came to 0 bases and at J to 3 bases, leaving 8 bases not matched to a gene. Germline CDR1 reads DFQATT; CDR2 reads SNEGSKA (reference sequence). The CDR3 has 16 residues. This CDR3 is CSARDEGAKPNQPQHF. CDR3 nucleotide sequence: TGCAGTGCTAGAGATGAGGGGGCGAAACCCAATCAGCCCCAGCATTTT.